This TCR beta chain is drawn from a study of cytomegalovirus exposure and HLA in healthy donors. Background on the study: Among several hundred genotyped donors, around 80% fell in the Caucasian-associated ancestry cluster.

Study-level findings and limits: In a later analysis, an Asian-associated ancestry cluster reportedly showed fewer N-insertions than the roughly 700-donor mean.

Primers: 60 Vbeta forward and 13 Jbeta reverse. Assay used: immunoSEQ multiplex PCR; TCRdb lists only in-frame clones, some missing. The sample contains roughly 99,000 clones, about 74% of which appear only once. This clone was seen just once. The antigen is undetermined. The clonotype was recovered from a man aged 55-75 years in good health and CMV-seropositive. Sample: PBMCs.

This CDR3 reads CASSLIQGMNYGYTF. The CDR3, as DNA: TGTGCCAGCAGCCTAATACAGGGGATGAACTATGGCTACACCTTC. The genes are TRBV7-9 and TRBJ1-2; 7 nucleotides match TRBD1. The V gene end was trimmed by 5 bases and the J gene end by 2 bases; junction bases not matched to a gene: 8. There are 15 residues in the CDR3. The germline gives CDR1 SEHNR, CDR2 FQNEAQ (reference sequence). The whole variable domain, filled in from reference TRBV7-9 and TRBJ1-2, reads DTGVSQNPRHKITKRGQNVTFRCDPISEHNRLYWYRQTLGQGPEFLTYFQNEAQLEKSRLLSDRFSAERPKGSFSTLEIQRTEQGDSAMYLCASSLIQGMNYGYTFGSGTRLTVV.